The source of this TCR beta chain is a study of cytomegalovirus exposure and HLA in healthy donors. TCRdb keeps only in-frame clones here, not all; method: immunoSEQ multiplex PCR. The sample includes some 210,000 clones, roughly 83% of them seen just once. Study-level results: High specificity and sensitivity for cytomegalovirus status were reported for the classifier. A later analysis found first-cohort TCR clusters tended to co-occur in the 130 or so validation repertoires.

Of note for this clone: Its antigen is unknown. The junction departs from the called germline gene at one end, perhaps through a read error.

The CDR3 covers 15 residues. Germline loops: CDR1 SSHAT, CDR2 FNYEAQ (reference sequence). This clonotype originated in a woman between 18 and 29 years old in good health and CMV-seronegative. The sample taken for sequencing was PBMCs. V gene TRBV7-7 combines with J gene TRBJ2-7; 9 positions agree with TRBD1. Written as DNA, the CDR3 is TGTGCTAGCAGCCCGGACAGGGGCCCCTCCTACGAGCAGTACTTC. Protein sequence: CASSPDRGPSYEQYF.